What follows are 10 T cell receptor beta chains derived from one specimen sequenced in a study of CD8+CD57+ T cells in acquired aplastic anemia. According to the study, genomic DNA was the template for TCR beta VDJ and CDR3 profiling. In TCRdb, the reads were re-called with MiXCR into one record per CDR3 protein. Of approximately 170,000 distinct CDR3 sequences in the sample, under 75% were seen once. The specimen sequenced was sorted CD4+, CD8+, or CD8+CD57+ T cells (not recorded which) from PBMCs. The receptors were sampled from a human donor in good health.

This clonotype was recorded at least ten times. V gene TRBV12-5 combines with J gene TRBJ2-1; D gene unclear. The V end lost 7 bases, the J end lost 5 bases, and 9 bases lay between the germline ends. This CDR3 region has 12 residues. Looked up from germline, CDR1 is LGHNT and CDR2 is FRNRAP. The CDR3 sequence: CASVLDHNEQFF. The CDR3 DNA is TGTGCTAGTGTGCTAGACCACAATGAGCAGTTCTTC.

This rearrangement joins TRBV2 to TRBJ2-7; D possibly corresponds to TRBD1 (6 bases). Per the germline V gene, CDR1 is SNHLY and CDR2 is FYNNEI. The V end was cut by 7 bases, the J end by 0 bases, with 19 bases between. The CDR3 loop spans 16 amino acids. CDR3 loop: CASTRDTFSFSYEQYF. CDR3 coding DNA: TGTGCCAGCACAAGGGACACCTTCAGTTTCTCCTACGAGCAGTACTTC.

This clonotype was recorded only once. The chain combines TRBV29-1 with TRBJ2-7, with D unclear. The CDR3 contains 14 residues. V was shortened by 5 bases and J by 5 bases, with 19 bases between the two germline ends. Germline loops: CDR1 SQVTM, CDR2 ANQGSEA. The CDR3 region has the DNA TGCAGCGTTCAACGCGGTAACCGTGCGAACGAGCAGTACTTC. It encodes CSVQRGNRANEQYF.

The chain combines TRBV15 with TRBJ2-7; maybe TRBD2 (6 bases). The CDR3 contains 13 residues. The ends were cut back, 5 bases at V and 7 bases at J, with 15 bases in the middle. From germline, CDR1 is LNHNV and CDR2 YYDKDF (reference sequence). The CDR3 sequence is CATSGDMGREQYF. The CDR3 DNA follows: TGTGCCACCAGCGGTGACATGGGGAGGGAGCAGTACTTC.

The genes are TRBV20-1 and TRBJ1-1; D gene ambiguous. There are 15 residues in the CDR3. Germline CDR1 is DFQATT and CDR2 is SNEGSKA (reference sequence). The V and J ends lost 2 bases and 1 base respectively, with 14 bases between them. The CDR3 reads CSARTHGVGNTEAFF. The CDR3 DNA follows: TGCAGTGCTAGAACCCACGGGGTGGGGAACACTGAAGCTTTCTTT.

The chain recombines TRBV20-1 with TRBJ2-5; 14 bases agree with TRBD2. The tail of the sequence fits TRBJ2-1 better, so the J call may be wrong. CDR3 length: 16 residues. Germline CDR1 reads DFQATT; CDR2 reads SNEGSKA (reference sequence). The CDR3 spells CSARDPGLAGVNEQFF. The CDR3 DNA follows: TGCAGTGCTAGAGACCCGGGACTAGCGGGGGTGAATGAGCAGTTCTTC.

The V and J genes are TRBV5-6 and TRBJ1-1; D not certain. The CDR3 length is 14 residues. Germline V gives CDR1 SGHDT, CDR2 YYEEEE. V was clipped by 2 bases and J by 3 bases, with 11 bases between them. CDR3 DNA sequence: TGTGCCAGCAGCTTATCACTTTTCTACACTGAAGCTTTCTTT. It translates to CASSLSLFYTEAFF.

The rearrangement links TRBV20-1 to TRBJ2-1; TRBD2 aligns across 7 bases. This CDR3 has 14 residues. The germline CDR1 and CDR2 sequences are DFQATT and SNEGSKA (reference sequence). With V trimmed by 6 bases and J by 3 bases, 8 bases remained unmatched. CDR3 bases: TGCAGTGCAAGGGTGGCGGGGGACTACAATGAGCAGTTCTTC. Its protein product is CSARVAGDYNEQFF.

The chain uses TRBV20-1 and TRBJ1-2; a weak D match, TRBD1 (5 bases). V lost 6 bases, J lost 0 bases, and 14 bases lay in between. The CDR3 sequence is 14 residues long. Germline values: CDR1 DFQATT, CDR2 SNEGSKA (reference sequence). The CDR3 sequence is CSAPGGMTNYGYTF. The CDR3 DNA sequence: TGCAGTGCCCCGGGGGGGATGACTAACTATGGCTACACCTTC.

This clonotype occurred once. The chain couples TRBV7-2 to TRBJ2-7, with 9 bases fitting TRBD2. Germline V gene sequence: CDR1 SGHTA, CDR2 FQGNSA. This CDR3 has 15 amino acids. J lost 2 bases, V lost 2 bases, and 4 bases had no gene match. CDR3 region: CASSLPLAGTYEQYF. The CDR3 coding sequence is TGTGCCAGCAGCTTACCTCTAGCGGGAACCTACGAGCAGTACTTC.